The 5 T cell receptor beta chains below all came from one sample that was sequenced in a study of blood T cell repertoires in COVID-19. Produced via immunoSEQ multiplex PCR; TCRdb's table is partial and in-frame only. Seen here are some 350,000 clones, around 83% observed once, and the top ten hold 2.5% to 3%. Sequenced material: peripheral blood. All receptors derive from a man younger than 40 with active or convalescent COVID-19.

This sequence joins TRBV27 and TRBJ1-2; 9 bases fit TRBD1. Unmatched junction bases numbered 19, after V lost 6 bases and J lost 5 bases. Germline V gene data show CDR1 as MNHEY and CDR2 as SMNVEV (reference sequence). The CDR3 contains 18 residues. CDR3 sequence: CASRPLQGARGPWYGYTF. CDR3 DNA sequence: TGTGCCAGCAGACCCCTACAGGGGGCAAGGGGGCCATGGTATGGCTACACCTTC.

In DNA, the CDR3 is TGTGCCAGCAGCCCCCGCGGAGGGTCCTACGAGCAGTACTTC. Translated: CASSPRGGSYEQYF. The chain joins TRBV7-3 to TRBJ2-7; D possibly corresponds to TRBD2 (6 bases). CDR3 length: 14 amino acids. V was trimmed by 5 bases and J by 1 base, leaving 12 bases between them. Germline values: CDR1 SGHTA, CDR2 FQGTGA.

The rearrangement uses TRBV24-1 and TRBJ1-5; no reliable D call. Germline V CDR1 and CDR2: KGHDR, SFDVKD. V lost 1 base and J 7 bases, leaving 13 bases between the germline ends. The CDR3 length is 15 residues. CDR3 in DNA: TGTGCCACCAGTGATTTCCGAGGGAGGCGGCAGCCCCAGCATTTT. Protein product: CATSDFRGRRQPQHF.

The table lists this clone with a count of one. The gene calls are TRBV6-6 and TRBJ2-5; TRBD1 matches at 9 bases. Germline-derived CDR1 and CDR2 are MNHNY and SVGAGI (reference sequence). With 7 bases clipped from V and 9 bases from J, the junction kept 12 bases outside the gene matches. There are 14 residues in the CDR3. The CDR3 sequence is CASTGQGIRAAQYF. The CDR3 bases are TGTGCCAGCACGGGACAGGGTATTAGAGCGGCCCAGTACTTC.

This clone was counted a single time. The chain uses TRBV24-1 and TRBJ2-6, with 9 nucleotides matching TRBD1. V gave up 2 bases and J gave up 4 bases; unmatched junction bases: 14. Germline values: CDR1 KGHDR, CDR2 SFDVKD. CDR3 length: 20 residues. Here the CDR3 reads CATSDSTIGTGRPGANVLTF. DNA of the CDR3: TGTGCCACCAGTGATTCCACCATCGGGACAGGGAGACCCGGGGCCAACGTCCTGACTTTC.